This entry describes one TCR beta chain. As yet, its antigen is unknown. The sample comes from a study of cytomegalovirus exposure and HLA in healthy donors. On the study more broadly: Earlier, fewer than 130 million unique TCR beta sequences were recovered from some 200 million T cells by an analysis.

The CDR3 has 13 amino acids. Germline loops: CDR1 WSHSY, CDR2 SAAADI. V shed 4 bases and J shed 6 bases, with 10 bases lying between them. Healthy bone marrow donors made up the donors. Study outcomes and limitations: V- and J-gene trimming of TCR beta was linked (in a later analysis) to a missense DCLRE1C variant. Sequencing likely caused a cluster of highly shared sequence variants.

Vbeta (60) and Jbeta (13) primers were used in the PCR. Sequencing used immunoSEQ multiplex PCR; TCRdb keeps in-frame clones, though not all of them. This table has about 190,000 clones, about four fifths appearing once. The sample comprised PBMCs. The V and J genes are TRBV10-2 and TRBJ1-5, with no clear D. This sequence originates from a woman in her 30s in good health and CMV-seropositive. The DNA of the CDR3 is TGCGCCAGCAGTGGAGGGCGCGGTCAGCCCCAGCATTTT. This sequence encodes CASSGGRGQPQHF.